This TCR beta chain derives from a study of shared clonotypes between healthy human individuals. Notes on this clone: Its specificity is unknown.

Assay: immunoSEQ multiplex PCR; the TCRdb copy retains only in-frame clones and omits some. The sample includes 200,000 to 250,000 clones, 60% to 70% of them seen just once. Study donors comprised healthy, HIV-negative adults devoid of recent acute infection or vaccination. V dropped 8 bases and J dropped 9 bases, with 11 bases sitting between them. The CDR3 runs to 11 residues. CDR1 is MDHEN and CDR2 is SYDVKM in the germline V gene. Regarding the study as a whole: The genetic and exposure-history diversity represented was limited by few donors. Estimated richness values were generally larger in naive subsets than in memory subsets.

Sequencing input: memory CD4+ T cells sorted from blood. Subset described: CD45RA-negative fraction. The clonotype originates from a man aged 30 to 45 in good health. This chain connects TRBV28 to TRBJ2-1; D not certain. CDR3 bases: TGTGCCAGCTTCTCCCAGCTTGAGCAGTTCTTC. Translated, it gives CASFSQLEQFF.